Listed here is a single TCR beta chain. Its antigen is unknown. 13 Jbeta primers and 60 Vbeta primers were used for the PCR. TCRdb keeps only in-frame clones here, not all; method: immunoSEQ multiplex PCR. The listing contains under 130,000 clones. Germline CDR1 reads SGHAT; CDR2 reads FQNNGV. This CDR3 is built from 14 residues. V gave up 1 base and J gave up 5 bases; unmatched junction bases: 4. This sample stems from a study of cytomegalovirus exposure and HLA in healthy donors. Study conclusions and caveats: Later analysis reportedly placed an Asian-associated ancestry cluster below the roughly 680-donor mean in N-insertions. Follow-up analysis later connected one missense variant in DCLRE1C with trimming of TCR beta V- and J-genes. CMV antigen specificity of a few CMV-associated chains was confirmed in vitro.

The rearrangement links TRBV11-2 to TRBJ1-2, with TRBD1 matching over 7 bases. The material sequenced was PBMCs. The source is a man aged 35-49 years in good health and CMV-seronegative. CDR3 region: CASSLGQGGYGYTF. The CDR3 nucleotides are TGTGCCAGCAGCTTAGGACAGGGCGGGTATGGCTACACCTTC.